This entry describes one T cell receptor (beta chain). Its antigen is not identified. The data stem from a study of beta chain features in type 1 diabetes. Overall study results and limits: A pattern of fewer insertions and more deletions at VDJ junctions was seen in type 1 diabetes patients. In every one of the four CD4+ subsets, TCRB CDR3s were moderately but significantly shorter in Type 1 diabetes patients.

The isolated RNA, all of it, was reverse transcribed, so expressed TCRB transcripts were what got sequenced. Assay used: immunoSEQ multiplex PCR; TCRdb lists only in-frame clones, some missing. The sample holds about 470,000 clones, 30% seen once. CDR1 ENHRY and CDR2 SYGVKD come from the germline V gene. The CDR3 consists of 13 residues. Trimming at V came to 10 bases and at J to 4 bases, leaving 7 bases not matched to a gene. The chain uses TRBV10-3 and TRBJ2-1; 7 nucleotides align to TRBD1. The clonotype comes from a young man in good health. Sequencing was performed on naive CD4+ T cells from blood. CDR3 amino acids: CATGQATYNEQFF. CDR3 sequence (DNA): TGTGCCACAGGACAGGCGACGTACAATGAGCAGTTCTTC.